Presented here are 13 T cell receptor beta chains from one specimen sequenced in a study of PD-1 blockade in classical Hodgkin lymphoma. Every one of the patients relapsed after autologous stem cell transplantation (brentuximab vedotin exposure was variable). Assay used: immunoSEQ multiplex PCR; TCRdb lists only in-frame clones, some missing. This table has more than 85,000 clones, approximately 91% appearing once. The sample in question was peripheral blood mononuclear cells (PBMCs), obtained before the second cycle of nivolumab. The receptors derive from a human donor with classical Hodgkin lymphoma.

A few counts support this clone. The rearrangement links TRBV28 to TRBJ1-5; no definite D call. The germline V gene encodes CDR1 MDHEN and CDR2 SYDVKM. V shed 4 bases and J shed 2 bases, with 9 bases lying between them. The CDR3 consists of 14 residues. The CDR3 DNA reads TGTGCCAGCAGTTCCGACGCAGGCAATCAGCCCCAGCATTTT. Translated: CASSSDAGNQPQHF.

The chain couples TRBV9 to TRBJ1-2; perhaps TRBD1 as D (5 bases). This CDR3 comprises 15 residues. Germline V gene sequence: CDR1 SGDLS, CDR2 YYNGEE. The ends were cut back, 3 bases at V and 0 bases at J, with 12 bases in the middle. In nucleotides, the CDR3 is TGTGCCAGCAGCGCTGGGACGGAAACTAACTATGGCTACACCTTC. This codes for CASSAGTETNYGYTF.

J is TRBJ2-2 and V is TRBV19; no definite D call. Trimming removed 3 bases from V and 4 bases from J, with 9 bases in between. CDR3 length equals 14 residues. Germline assignment: CDR1 LNHDA and CDR2 SQIVND (reference sequence). The CDR3 DNA is TGTGCCAGTAGTATTTGGAAGCTCACCGGGGAGCTGTTTTTT. The encoded protein is CASSIWKLTGELFF.

The rearrangement links TRBV5-1 to TRBJ2-1; a weak D match, TRBD2 (5 bases). The CDR3 covers 13 residues. V gave up 0 bases and J gave up 12 bases, with 13 bases separating them. Germline lookup yields CDR1 SGHRS and CDR2 YFSETQ. The CDR3 sequence is CASSLAGMSGQFF. The CDR3 DNA follows: TGCGCCAGCAGCTTGGCCGGGATGTCAGGGCAGTTCTTC.

The chain couples TRBV4-2 to TRBJ2-7; D is undetermined. The CDR3 loop spans 16 amino acids. In germline, CDR1 is LGHNA, CDR2 YNFKEQ. V was shortened by 0 bases and J by 5 bases, with 17 bases between the two germline ends. CDR3 loop: CASSQEARSSPHEQYF. CDR3 nucleotide sequence: TGTGCCAGCAGCCAAGAGGCCCGGAGTTCCCCCCACGAGCAGTACTTC.

This chain joins TRBV27 and TRBJ2-2; D remains unclear. This CDR3 spans 13 amino acids. Germline V gives CDR1 MNHEY, CDR2 SMNVEV (reference sequence). V lost 1 base to trimming and J lost 5 bases, with 5 bases between them. In DNA, the CDR3 is TGTGCCAGCAGTTTATATATTACCGGGGAGCTGTTTTTT. Translating it yields CASSLYITGELFF.

The chain uses TRBV7-6 and TRBJ1-4; D is possibly TRBD1 (6 bases). The CDR3 spans 17 residues. Trimming left V 5 bases short and J 3 bases short, with 19 bases between. Germline CDR1 and CDR2: SGHVS and FNYEAQ. The CDR3 reads CASSRRLLQGANEKLFF. The CDR3 nucleotides read TGTGCCAGCAGCCGCCGCCTCCTACAGGGCGCTAATGAAAAACTGTTTTTT.

A single count supports this clone. The V call is TRBV25-1, the J call TRBJ1-1, with D hard to call. The V gene lost 4 bases and the J gene lost 2 bases, with 11 bases spanning the gap. This CDR3 has 14 residues. The germline gives CDR1 MGHDK, CDR2 SYGVNS. In DNA, the CDR3 is TGTGCCAGCAGTGCCCGTGAGTTAAACACTGAAGCTTTCTTT. Translating it yields CASSARELNTEAFF.

The chain uses TRBV6-6 and TRBJ1-2; 11 positions match TRBD1. CDR1 MNHNY and CDR2 SVGAGI come from the germline V gene (reference sequence). Trimming removed 7 bases from V and 5 bases from J; junction bases left unmatched: 6. The length of the CDR3 is 14 residues. CDR3 nucleotide sequence: TGTGCCAGCACCCCCGGGACAGGGGGATATGGCTACACCTTC. Translated, it gives CASTPGTGGYGYTF.

This clone was observed once. The chain carries TRBV10-3 and TRBJ1-3; perhaps TRBD2 as D (6 bases). The closer fit of TRBJ2-2 to the DNA end suggests the J call may be wrong. Germline CDR1 and CDR2: ENHRY and SYGVKD. CDR3 length: 15 amino acids. The CDR3 sequence is CAIRLGTSHTGELFF. The CDR3 region has the DNA TGTGCCATCAGACTTGGGACTTCCCACACCGGGGAGCTGTTTTTT.

The chain combines TRBV6-5 with TRBJ2-6; possibly TRBD2 for D (6 bases). Trimming left V 10 bases short and J 0 bases short, with 13 bases between. The CDR3 has 15 amino acids. CDR1 is MNHEY and CDR2 is SVGAGI in the germline V gene. CDR3 amino acids: CATEAGFSGANVLTF. Here the CDR3 DNA reads TGTGCCACCGAGGCGGGGTTCTCTGGGGCCAACGTCCTGACTTTC.

The J gene is TRBJ2-2, the V gene TRBV7-6; possibly TRBD1 for D (7 bases). Looked up from germline, CDR1 is SGHVS and CDR2 is FNYEAQ. The V end lost 6 bases, the J end lost 4 bases, and 15 bases lay between the germline ends. The CDR3 has 15 residues. CDR3 sequence reads: CASSGPGGITGELFF. CDR3 nucleotide sequence: TGTGCCAGCAGTGGGCCAGGGGGGATCACCGGGGAGCTGTTTTTT.

The chain links TRBV19 to TRBJ1-3; TRBD1 is a possible D gene (6 bases). CDR3 length: 15 amino acids. Germline assignment: CDR1 LNHDA and CDR2 SQIVND (reference sequence). Deletions cut 3 bases from V and 2 bases from J, with 11 bases between. DNA for the CDR3: TGTGCCAGTAGTATGGGGGCCGGACCTGGAAACACCATATATTTT. Encoded protein: CASSMGAGPGNTIYF.